Here is one T cell receptor (beta chain) with its context. Its antigen is unidentified. The V end lost 4 bases, the J end lost 5 bases, and 11 bases lay between the germline ends. CDR3 length: 13 amino acids. Per germline, CDR1 SQVTM and CDR2 ANQGSEA. This sample was included in a study of response to subunit inactivated influenza vaccine. TCRdb re-called the RT-PCR reads through MiXCR, storing one row per CDR3 protein. This table has 530,000 or so distinct CDR3 sequences, about 25% appearing once. Overall study findings and caveats: A suggestion made by the authors is that each seasonal influenza vaccination recruits few new T cells.

The source of this sequence is a man in his fifties or sixties who received an inactivated influenza vaccine. This material consisted of CD4+ T cells sorted from PBMCs, taken 5 days after vaccination. The chain employs TRBV29-1 and TRBJ1-4; a weak D match, TRBD1 (5 bases). CDR3 sequence reads: CSVGNRRNEKLFF. CDR3 nucleotide sequence: TGCAGCGTTGGTAACAGGAGAAATGAAAAACTGTTTTTT. The full variable domain, its missing parts supplied by reference TRBV29-1 and TRBJ1-4, is SAVISQKPSRDICQRGTSLTIQCQVDSQVTMMFWYRQQPGQSLTLIATANQGSEATYESGFVIDKFPISRPNLTFSTLTVSNMSPEDSSIYLCSVGNRRNEKLFFGSGTQLSVL.